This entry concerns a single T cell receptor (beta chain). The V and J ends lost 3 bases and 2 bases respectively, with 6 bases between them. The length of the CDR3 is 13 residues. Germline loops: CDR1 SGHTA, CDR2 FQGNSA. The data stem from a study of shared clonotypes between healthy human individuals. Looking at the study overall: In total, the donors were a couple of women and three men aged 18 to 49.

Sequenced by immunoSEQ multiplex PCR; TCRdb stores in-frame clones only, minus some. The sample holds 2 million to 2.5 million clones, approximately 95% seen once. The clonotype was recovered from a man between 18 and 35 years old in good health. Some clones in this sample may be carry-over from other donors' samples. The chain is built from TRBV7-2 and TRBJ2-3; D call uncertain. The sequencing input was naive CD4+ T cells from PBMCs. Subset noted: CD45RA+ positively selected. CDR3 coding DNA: TGTGCCAGCAGCTTTTCAGACACAGATACGCAGTATTTT. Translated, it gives CASSFSDTDTQYF.